The source of this T cell receptor beta chain is a study of blood T cell repertoires in COVID-19 (TCRdb year 2020). Regarding the study in general: Samples from collaborators originated in the United States, Italy and Spain and spanned both the acute and convalescent phases of COVID-19. Samples came from the ongoing ImmuneRACE study (first 160 participants) plus 1,254 subjects from 6 global collaborators. The material from the prospective study consisted of cDNA or gDNA derived from T cells, B-cell-depleted T cells, or PBMCs. The sample metadata nearly always contained a de-identified subject ID, COVID-19 status, age in years and sex. HLA class I and class II types, where available, came from metadata supplied by the sample provider rather than from assay-based typing. A freely available public database, intended as a resource for researchers studying the immune response to SARS-CoV-2, is where the repertoires were released. Deeply sampled blood TCRbeta repertoires from subjects exposed to, actively infected with, or recovered from COVID-19 were included in the dataset. General conclusions and limits of the study: Clinical and demographic metadata were provided uncurated, with the amount varying by source and participant.

The collaborating institutions used their own protocols to collect whole blood in K2EDTA tubes. For TCRbeta analysis, collaborators shipped samples as frozen whole blood, isolated PBMCs, or DNA extracted from either of those sample types. CDR1 and CDR2 (SGHRS, YFSETQ) derive from the germline V gene. The CDR3 contains 13 residues, cysteine and phenylalanine counted. Only the CDR3 region is kept as DNA, spanning 39 bases read in frame from base 1. Trimming removed 3 bases from V and 8 bases from J, leaving 14 bases between the germline ends. TCRbeta CDR3 regions were amplified from genomic DNA using the immunoSEQ Assay, a bias-controlled multiplex PCR. Per the source publication's procedure: The number of nucleated cells in each sample was estimated by amplification of reference gene primers within the assay. Sequence reads were collapsed and filtered to measure the absolute abundance of every unique TCRbeta CDR3 rearrangement. Productive Simpson clonality was computed per sample as the square root of Simpson's diversity index over productive rearrangements. TCRdb retrieved this table from immuneACCESS and kept in-frame rearrangements only. Not all clones are present; in checked studies, unresolved V genes account for under half, and no reason is known for the remainder. V and J calls plus clone size are reproduced from that table; the DNA served to infer D and trimming. The sample table contains around 19,000 clones; only one count was recorded for more than 85% of them. Over 9.5% of the sample comes from the top ten.

Of note for this clone: Its specific antigen is unknown. No much larger clonotype is one base removed from it; base qualities were not supplied.

The sequence came from a human donor in a cohort sampled during active COVID-19. This sequence uses TRBV5-1 and TRBJ1-2; no D segment can be confidently identified. The sample taken for sequencing was peripheral blood. The CDR3 region reads CASSSEGSGGYTF. The nucleotides read TGCGCCAGCAGCTCCGAAGGGAGCGGCGGCTACACCTTC.